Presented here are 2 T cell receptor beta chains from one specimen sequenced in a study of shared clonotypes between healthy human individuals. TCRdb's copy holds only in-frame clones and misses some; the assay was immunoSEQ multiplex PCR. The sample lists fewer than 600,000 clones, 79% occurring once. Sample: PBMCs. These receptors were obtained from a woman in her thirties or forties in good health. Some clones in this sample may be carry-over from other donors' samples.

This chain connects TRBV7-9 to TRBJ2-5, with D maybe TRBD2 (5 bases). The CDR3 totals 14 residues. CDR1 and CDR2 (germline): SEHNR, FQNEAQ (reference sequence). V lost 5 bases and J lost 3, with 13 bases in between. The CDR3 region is CASSPQLGEETQYF. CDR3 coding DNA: TGTGCCAGCAGCCCACAACTCGGGGAAGAGACCCAGTACTTC.

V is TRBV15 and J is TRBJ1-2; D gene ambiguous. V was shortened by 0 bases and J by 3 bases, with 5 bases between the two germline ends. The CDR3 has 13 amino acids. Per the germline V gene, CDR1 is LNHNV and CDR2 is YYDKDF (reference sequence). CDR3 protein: CATSRDDHYGYTF. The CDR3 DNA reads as TGTGCCACCAGCAGAGATGATCACTATGGCTACACCTTC.